This entry describes one TCR beta chain. V was trimmed by 2 bases and J by 1 base, leaving 11 bases between them. Germline CDR1 reads MNHEY; CDR2 reads SVGEGT. The CDR3 contains 15 residues. Followed longitudinally, the Seattle patients had been enrolled during active infection. This table comes from immunoSEQ multiplex PCR, and its TCRdb copy is limited to in-frame clones, with some not included. Here the sample spans 200,000 to 250,000 clones, 85% being singletons. This sample was taken from a study of blood T cell repertoires in COVID-19. Study at large: The United States, Italy and Spain provided the acute and convalescent COVID-19 samples.

This chain joins TRBV6-2 or TRBV6-3 and TRBJ2-5; D is unresolved. The sample taken for sequencing was peripheral blood. The source of this sequence is a woman in her 70s with COVID-19, enrolled during active disease. CDR3 amino acids: CASSYIATGQETQYF. CDR3 bases: TGTGCCAGCAGTTACATCGCCACGGGCCAAGAGACCCAGTACTTC.